Here is one TCR beta chain with its context. The read ends 3 residues shy of where the CDR3 ends; the end is completed using the germline J gene. The sample is drawn from a study of T cells in women clearing cervical HPV infection. This CDR3 spans 15 amino acids. V was trimmed by 1 base and J by 1 base, leaving 5 bases between them. Germline loops: CDR1 MNHNS, CDR2 SASEGT. Method: immunoSEQ multiplex PCR; TCRdb's copy keeps in-frame clones and lacks some. The data show fewer than 30,000 clones, and the top ten clones hold under 6.5%. This TCR was sampled from a woman aged 18-69 years with a cervical HPV16 infection that either progressed to CIN3+ or cleared (not recorded which). V usage is TRBV6-1 and J usage is TRBJ1-6; D call uncertain. Sequencing used blood buffy coat. The CDR3 spells CASSEVRSYNSPLHF. The covered CDR3 bases are TGTGCCAGCAGTGAAGTAAGGTCCTATAATTCACCC.